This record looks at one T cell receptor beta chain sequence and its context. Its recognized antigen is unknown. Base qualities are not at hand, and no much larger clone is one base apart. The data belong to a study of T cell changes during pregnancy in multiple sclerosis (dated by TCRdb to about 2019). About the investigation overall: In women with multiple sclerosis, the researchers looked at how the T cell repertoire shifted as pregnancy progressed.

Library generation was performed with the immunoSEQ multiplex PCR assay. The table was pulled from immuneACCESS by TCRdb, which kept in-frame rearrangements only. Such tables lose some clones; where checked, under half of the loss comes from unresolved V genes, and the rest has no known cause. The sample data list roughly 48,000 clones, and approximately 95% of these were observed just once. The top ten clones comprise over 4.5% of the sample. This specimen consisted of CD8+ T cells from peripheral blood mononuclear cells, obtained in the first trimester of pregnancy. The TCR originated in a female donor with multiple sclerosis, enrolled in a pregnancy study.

For the CDR3, the sequence is CASSAERAYEQYF. Read as DNA, the sequence is TGTGCCAGCAGTGCAGAACGGGCCTACGAGCAGTACTTC. The sequence links TRBV2 to TRBJ2-7; the D gene cannot be named for sure. V loses 4 bases of germline sequence and J loses 2 bases, and the interval between the two ends is 9 bases. Based on the germline V gene, the CDR1 and CDR2 sequences are SNHLY and FYNNEI. The CDR3 starts with the cysteine, ends with the phenylalanine, and has 13 residues. Left in the record is the CDR3 DNA by itself, 39 bases read in frame from the first base.